The clone carrying this T cell receptor (beta chain) was recorded a few times. Its antigen is undetermined. This specimen belongs to a study of T cells in Graves' hyperthyroidism and ophthalmopathy. About the research overall: Peripheral blood was collected at initial diagnosis, before any treatment. The study's findings and limits: Onset of ophthalmopathy came a median approximately 6.9 months after the model predicted it.

Researchers amplified the TCR beta CDR3 regions from RNA transcripts. First-round RT-PCR of the TCR CDR3 relied on the HTBI primer set. MiXCR, applied by TCRdb to the multiplex PCR reads, yields one record per CDR3 protein. The sample has over 450,000 distinct CDR3 sequences; around an eighth are singletons. Absent ophthalmopathy progression within 18 months defined stable Graves' hyperthyroidism. The source material was blood. The TCR comes from a woman in her late teens or twenties with Graves' hyperthyroidism.

DNA for the CDR3: TGTGCCAGCAGCCAAGGTAGCGGGAGATACGAGCAGTACTTC. Amino acids: CASSQGSGRYEQYF. V usage is TRBV4-2 and J usage is TRBJ2-7; 9 bases agree with TRBD2. This CDR3 contains 14 residues. Germline assignment: CDR1 LGHNA and CDR2 YNFKEQ. V lost 1 base to trimming and J lost 4 bases; unmatched junction nucleotides: 2.